Listed here are 18 T cell receptor beta chains from one sample, sequenced in a study of cytomegalovirus exposure and HLA in healthy donors. The PCR ran on 60 Vbeta and 13 Jbeta primers. The repertoire was sequenced with immunoSEQ multiplex PCR; TCRdb's copy has only in-frame clones and lacks some. The repertoire includes 90,000 to 110,000 clones, around 77% of them detected once, and over 7% sits in the top ten. The sample consisted of PBMCs. The receptors shown here come from a woman aged 40-49 years in good health and CMV-seropositive.

The chain combines TRBV2 with TRBJ1-2; D unclear. The CDR3 consists of 13 residues. CDR1 SNHLY and CDR2 FYNNEI come from the germline V gene. With 6 bases removed from V and 0 bases from J, the gap between germline ends came to 8 bases. DNA of the CDR3: TGTGCCAGCAGCGCGTCCCCTAACTATGGCTACACCTTC. This sequence encodes CASSASPNYGYTF.

The J gene is TRBJ1-3, the V gene TRBV28; D call uncertain. The V gene's germline CDR1 is MDHEN and CDR2 SYDVKM. V dropped 9 bases and J dropped 0 bases, with 12 bases sitting between them. The CDR3 runs to 14 residues. The CDR3 DNA sequence: TGTGCCAGTGACGAGGGTAGCTCTGGAAACACCATATATTTT. This gives the protein CASDEGSSGNTIYF.

The gene calls are TRBV19 and TRBJ1-6, with TRBD1 matching 7 bases. Germline loops: CDR1 LNHDA, CDR2 SQIVND (reference sequence). J gave up 9 bases and V 7 bases, and 12 bases lay outside the gene matches. This CDR3 region has 15 residues. The CDR3 loop reads CASTSDRDGGSPLHF. The CDR3 nucleotides are TGTGCCAGTACCTCCGACAGGGACGGAGGTTCACCCCTCCACTTT.

V and J are TRBV2 and TRBJ1-2; possibly TRBD1 for D (5 bases). V lost 4 bases to trimming and J lost 4 bases, with 16 bases between them. CDR1 and CDR2 from the germline V gene are SNHLY and FYNNEI. CDR3 size: 15 residues. For the CDR3, the DNA is TGTGCCAGCAGTGCCTGGACGGGGGTTAGCTATGGCTACACCTTC. Protein: CASSAWTGVSYGYTF.

V is TRBV27 and J is TRBJ1-5, with no clear D. V was cut by 0 bases and J by 0 bases, with 9 bases left in between. CDR1 is MNHEY and CDR2 is SMNVEV in the germline V gene (reference sequence). CDR3 length: 16 amino acids. DNA of the CDR3: TGTGCCAGCAGTTTATCCTGGCGGTATAGCAATCAGCCCCAGCATTTT. It specifies CASSLSWRYSNQPQHF.

The chain has TRBV28 and TRBJ2-5; 15 nucleotides align to TRBD2. The CDR3 is 19 residues long. Germline V gene data show CDR1 as MDHEN and CDR2 as SYDVKM. V was pared by 1 base and J by 0 bases, with 6 bases of the junction left unmatched. This CDR3 is CASSLLPGTSGGYQETQYF. The CDR3 nucleotides read TGTGCCAGCAGTTTATTACCCGGGACTAGCGGGGGGTACCAAGAGACCCAGTACTTC.

Comment on this clone: The sample holds other DNA sequences that translate to the same CDR3. J is TRBJ2-5 and V is TRBV7-2, with 8 bases aligning to TRBD1. The CDR3 is 14 residues long. Trimming took 6 bases from V and 8 from J; bases not matched to a gene: 11. In germline, CDR1 is SGHTA, CDR2 FQGNSA. CDR3 nucleotides: TGTGCCAGCAGTGGGCAGGGGGCGCGAAAAACCCAGTACTTC. Protein sequence: CASSGQGARKTQYF.

The V and J genes are TRBV10-3 and TRBJ2-7; 9 nucleotides align to TRBD1. CDR1 ENHRY and CDR2 SYGVKD come from the germline V gene. This CDR3 contains 14 residues. V was pared by 7 bases and J by 4 bases, with 8 bases of the junction left unmatched. Written as DNA, the CDR3 is TGTGCCATCAATCCGGGTGGGACAGGGTACGAGCAGTACTTC. Protein product: CAINPGGTGYEQYF.

Notes on this clone: Other nucleotide sequences in the sample specify the same CDR3. This sequence joins TRBV2 and TRBJ2-5; 7 positions match TRBD1. With 4 bases clipped from V and 1 base from J, the junction kept 0 bases outside the gene matches. This CDR3 has 13 residues. CDR1 is SNHLY and CDR2 is FYNNEI in the germline V gene. As DNA, the CDR3 is TGTGCCAGCAGTGGGGACAGCCAAGAGACCCAGTACTTC. Protein sequence: CASSGDSQETQYF.

The chain has TRBV19 and TRBJ1-2, with D possibly TRBD1 on 5 matching bases. Trimming left V 3 bases short and J 2 bases short, with 10 bases between. This CDR3 has 14 residues. Looked up from germline, CDR1 is LNHDA and CDR2 is SQIVND (reference sequence). CDR3 coding DNA: TGTGCCAGTAGTATCAACAGGAGAAACTATGGCTACACCTTC. This sequence encodes CASSINRRNYGYTF.

The chain employs TRBV14 and TRBJ1-1; D might be TRBD1 (5 bases). CDR3 length equals 16 residues. V was clipped by 1 base and J by 1 base, with 13 bases between them. From germline, CDR1 is SGHDN and CDR2 FVKESK. The CDR3 DNA is TGTGCCAGCAGCCAAGCTCCTGCAGGGTGGAACACTGAAGCTTTCTTT. It translates to CASSQAPAGWNTEAFF.

This chain joins TRBV5-1 and TRBJ2-5; possibly TRBD2 for D (6 bases). V was clipped by 4 bases and J by 3 bases, with 16 bases between them. The germline V gene has CDR1 SGHRS and CDR2 YFSETQ. This CDR3 comprises 15 residues. The CDR3 sequence is CASSAGPALEETQYF. The CDR3 DNA is TGCGCCAGCAGCGCGGGGCCCGCCCTGGAAGAGACCCAGTACTTC.

This clone was observed once. DNA for the CDR3: TGTGCCAGCAGCTATGGACCCGATCTAGCGGGGCTTTACAATGAGCAGTTCTTC. Translating it yields CASSYGPDLAGLYNEQFF. The V call is TRBV13, the J call TRBJ2-1; 9 nucleotides align to TRBD2. The V gene end was trimmed by 4 bases and the J gene end by 4 bases; junction bases not matched to a gene: 14. The CDR3 loop spans 18 amino acids. CDR1 is PRHDT and CDR2 is FYEKMQ in the germline V gene (reference sequence).

The gene calls are TRBV11-2 and TRBJ2-1; possible D gene TRBD2, 6 bases. The CDR3 runs 11 residues. The germline gives CDR1 SGHAT, CDR2 FQNNGV. With 4 bases removed from V and 14 bases from J, the gap between germline ends came to 12 bases. The CDR3 DNA sequence: TGTGCCAGCAGCTGGGGACTTAGAAAGTTCTTC. Protein sequence: CASSWGLRKFF.

There are a few counts of this clone. The chain links TRBV2 to TRBJ1-1; 7 bases are a match to TRBD1. V shed 4 bases and J 4 bases; nucleotides not matched to a gene: 6. In germline, CDR1 is SNHLY, CDR2 FYNNEI. The length of the CDR3 is 14 residues. The CDR3 DNA sequence: TGTGCCAGCAGTGTCGGAGCAGGGGGCACTGAAGCTTTCTTT. The encoded protein is CASSVGAGGTEAFF.

The sample holds a few counts of this clone. This chain connects TRBV15 to TRBJ2-7; 10 bases are a match to TRBD2. Germline values: CDR1 LNHNV, CDR2 YYDKDF (reference sequence). V was pared by 1 base and J by 3 bases, with 6 bases of the junction left unmatched. This CDR3 contains 16 residues. The CDR3 bases are TGTGCCACCAGCAGAGGGCTAGCGGGAGCCTTCTACGAGCAGTACTTC. This sequence encodes CATSRGLAGAFYEQYF.

The chain has TRBV11-2 and TRBJ1-2, with D possibly matching TRBD1 (5 bases). This CDR3 spans 14 amino acids. V shed 5 bases and J shed 8 bases, with 18 bases lying between them. In germline, CDR1 is SGHAT, CDR2 FQNNGV. The CDR3, as DNA: TGTGCCAGCAGCCCCGGGGGGGATCTTGTGGGCTACACCTTC. Its protein is CASSPGGDLVGYTF.

This chain links TRBV29-1 with TRBJ2-2; D is unresolved. The CDR3 is 12 amino acids. Germline CDR1 is SQVTM and CDR2 is ANQGSEA. V lost 7 bases and J 6 bases, leaving 12 bases between the germline ends. CDR3 residues: CSATWRPGELFF. The CDR3 DNA is TGCAGCGCCACTTGGCGGCCCGGGGAGCTGTTTTTT.